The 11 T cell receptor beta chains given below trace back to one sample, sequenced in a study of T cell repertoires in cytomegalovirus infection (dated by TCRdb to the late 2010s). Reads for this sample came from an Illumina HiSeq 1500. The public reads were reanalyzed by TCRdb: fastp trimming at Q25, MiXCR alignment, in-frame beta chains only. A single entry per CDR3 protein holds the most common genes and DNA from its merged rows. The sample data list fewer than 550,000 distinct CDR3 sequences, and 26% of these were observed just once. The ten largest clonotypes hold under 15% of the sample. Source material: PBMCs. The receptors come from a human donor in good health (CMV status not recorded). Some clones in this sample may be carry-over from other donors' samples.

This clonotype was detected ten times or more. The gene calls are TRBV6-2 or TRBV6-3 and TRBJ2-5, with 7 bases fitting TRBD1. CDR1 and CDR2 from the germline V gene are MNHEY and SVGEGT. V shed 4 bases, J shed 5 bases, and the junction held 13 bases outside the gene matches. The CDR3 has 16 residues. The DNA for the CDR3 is TGTGCCAGCAGTTTCATCCCCACAGGGGCGGAGGAGACCCAGTACTTC. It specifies CASSFIPTGAEETQYF.

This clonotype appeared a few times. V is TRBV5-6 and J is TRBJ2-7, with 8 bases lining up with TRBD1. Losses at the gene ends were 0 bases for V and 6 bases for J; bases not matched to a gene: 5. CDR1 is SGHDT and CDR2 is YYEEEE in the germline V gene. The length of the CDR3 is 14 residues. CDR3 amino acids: CASSLGRGRGEQYF. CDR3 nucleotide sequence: TGTGCCAGCAGCTTGGGCAGGGGGCGTGGCGAGCAGTACTTC.

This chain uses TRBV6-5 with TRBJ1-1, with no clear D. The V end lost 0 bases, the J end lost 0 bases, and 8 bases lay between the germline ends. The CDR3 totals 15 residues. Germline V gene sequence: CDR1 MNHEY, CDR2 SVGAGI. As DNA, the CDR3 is TGTGCCAGCAGTTACTCGGCTCCCATGAACACTGAAGCTTTCTTT. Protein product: CASSYSAPMNTEAFF.

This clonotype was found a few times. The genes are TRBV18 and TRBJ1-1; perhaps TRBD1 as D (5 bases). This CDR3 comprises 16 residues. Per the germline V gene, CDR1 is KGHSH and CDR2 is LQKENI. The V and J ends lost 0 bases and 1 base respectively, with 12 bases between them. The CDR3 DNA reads TGTGCCAGCTCACCACCTACGGTGCAGGGGAACACTGAAGCTTTCTTT. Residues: CASSPPTVQGNTEAFF.

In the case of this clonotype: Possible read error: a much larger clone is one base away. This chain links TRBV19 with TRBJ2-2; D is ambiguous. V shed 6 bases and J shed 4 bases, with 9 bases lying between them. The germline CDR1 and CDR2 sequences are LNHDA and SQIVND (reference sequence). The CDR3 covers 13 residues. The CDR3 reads CASRDRCTGELFF. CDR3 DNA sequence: TGTGCCAGTAGGGACCGTTGCACCGGGGAGCTGTTTTTT.

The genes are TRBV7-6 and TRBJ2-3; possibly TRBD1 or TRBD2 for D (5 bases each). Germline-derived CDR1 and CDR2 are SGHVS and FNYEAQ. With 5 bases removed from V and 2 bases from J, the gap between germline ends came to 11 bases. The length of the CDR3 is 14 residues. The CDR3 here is CASSPPGATDTQYF. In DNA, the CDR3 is TGTGCCAGCAGCCCCCCCGGGGCCACAGATACGCAGTATTTT.

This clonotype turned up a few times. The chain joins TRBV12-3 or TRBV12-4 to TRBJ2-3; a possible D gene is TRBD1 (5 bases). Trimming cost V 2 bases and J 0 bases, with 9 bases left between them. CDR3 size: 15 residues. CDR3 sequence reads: CASSLIQGSTDTQYF. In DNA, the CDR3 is TGTGCCAGCAGTTTAATCCAGGGTAGCACAGATACGCAGTATTTT.

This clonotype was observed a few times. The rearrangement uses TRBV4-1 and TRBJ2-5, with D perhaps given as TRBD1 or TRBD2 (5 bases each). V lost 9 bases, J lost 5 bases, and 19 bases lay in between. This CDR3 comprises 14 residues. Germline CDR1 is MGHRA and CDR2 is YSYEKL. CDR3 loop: CASTMRQGGETQYF. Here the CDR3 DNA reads TGCGCCAGTACAATGCGGCAGGGCGGGGAGACCCAGTACTTC.

CDR3 sequence: CASSPGQGSTTYEQYF. CDR3 nucleotides: TGTGCCAGCAGCCCAGGACAGGGGAGTACCACCTACGAGCAGTACTTC. This chain uses TRBV7-9 with TRBJ2-7, with TRBD1 matching 9 bases. This CDR3 is 16 amino acids long. Germline V gives CDR1 SEHNR, CDR2 FQNEAQ (reference sequence). The V segment lost 5 bases and the J segment 2 bases; nucleotides outside the gene matches: 10.

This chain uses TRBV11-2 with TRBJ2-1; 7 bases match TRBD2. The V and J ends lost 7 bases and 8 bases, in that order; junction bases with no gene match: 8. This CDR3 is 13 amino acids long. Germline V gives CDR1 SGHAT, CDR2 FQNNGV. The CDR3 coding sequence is TGTGCCAGCACCCTGGGCGGGAGTGATGAGCAGTTCTTC. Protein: CASTLGGSDEQFF.

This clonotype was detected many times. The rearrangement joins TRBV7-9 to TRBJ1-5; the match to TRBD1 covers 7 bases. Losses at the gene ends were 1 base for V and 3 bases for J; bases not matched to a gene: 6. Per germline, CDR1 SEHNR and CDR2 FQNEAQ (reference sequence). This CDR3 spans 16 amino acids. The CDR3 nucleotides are TGTGCCAGCAGCTTAGAGGCAGGGGGGAACAATCAGCCCCAGCATTTT. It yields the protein CASSLEAGGNNQPQHF.